Described below is a single T cell receptor beta chain sequence and its context. The antigen is unknown. TRB amplification used around 270 ng of peripheral blood genomic DNA. The CDR3 is 17 residues long. CDR1 and CDR2 from the germline V gene are LNHDA and SQIVND (reference sequence). This sample was taken from a study of T cell clusters in autoimmune cytopenias. Whole-study context: The median distinct TRB clonotype count was approximately 2,500 per sample, from a median around 49,000 reads.

TRB rearrangements were amplified by touch-down multiplex PCR with mixed TRB-A/B primers. TCRdb re-analyzed the multiplex PCR reads; it lists each CDR3 protein once, without DNA. This listing includes about 15,000 distinct CDR3 sequences. Study-wide results and limits: Exclusive TRB clusters were 2.5 to 3-fold more numerous in healthy donors than in active autoimmune hepatitis.

Sequenced material: peripheral blood. This chain links TRBV19 with TRBJ2-1; the TCRdb call, TRBD2, lacks DNA for checking. This clonotype was obtained from a human donor with an autoimmune cytopenia or autoimmune hepatitis (not recorded which). The CDR3: CASSLTSGNFRGNEQFF.